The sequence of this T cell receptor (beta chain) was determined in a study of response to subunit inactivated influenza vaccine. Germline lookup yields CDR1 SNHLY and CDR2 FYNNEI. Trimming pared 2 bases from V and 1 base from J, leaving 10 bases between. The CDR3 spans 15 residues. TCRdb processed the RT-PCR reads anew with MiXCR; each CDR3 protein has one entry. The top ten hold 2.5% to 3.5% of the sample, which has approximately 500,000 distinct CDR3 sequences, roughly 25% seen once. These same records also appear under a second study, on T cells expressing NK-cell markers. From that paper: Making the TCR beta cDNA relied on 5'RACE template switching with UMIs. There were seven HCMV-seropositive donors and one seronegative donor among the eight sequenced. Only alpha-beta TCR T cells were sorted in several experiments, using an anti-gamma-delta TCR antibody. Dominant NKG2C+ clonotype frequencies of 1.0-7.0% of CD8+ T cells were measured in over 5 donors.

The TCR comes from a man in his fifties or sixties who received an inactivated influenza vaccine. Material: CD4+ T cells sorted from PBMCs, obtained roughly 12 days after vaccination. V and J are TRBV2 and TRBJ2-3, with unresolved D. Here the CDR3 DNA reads TGTGCCAGCAGTGAATGGCGGTTTGGCACAGATACGCAGTATTTT. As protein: CASSEWRFGTDTQYF.